This record covers a single T cell receptor (beta chain). Described time point: pretreatment peripheral blood. Each PCR reaction had synthetic TCR analog templates spiked into it. Sequenced by immunoSEQ multiplex PCR; TCRdb stores in-frame clones only, minus some. The repertoire holds tens of thousands of clones, with roughly four fifths as singletons. The V end lost 2 bases, the J end lost 6 bases, and 7 bases lay between the germline ends. CDR1 and CDR2 (germline): SGHTA, FQGNSA. The CDR3 sequence is 12 residues long. This entry is derived from a study of PD-L1 blockade in urothelial cancer. Study overall: Atezolizumab 1,200 mg was given intravenously every 3 weeks, starting 2014. Analysis of the blood was performed 3 weeks (second dose) and 6 weeks after treatment start. Specimens of blood held a median count of roughly 130,000 T cells.

This TCR was recovered from a man between 65 and 85 years old with urothelial cancer. V usage is TRBV7-2 and J usage is TRBJ1-2; D remains ambiguous. The specimen comprised PBMCs, sampled around atezolizumab (anti-PD-L1) treatment. CDR3 DNA: TGTGCCAGCAGCTTATGGGAGAATGGCTACACCTTC. Its protein product is CASSLWENGYTF.